A single sample is the source of the 21 T cell receptor beta chains below, sequenced in a study of blood T cell repertoires in COVID-19. Clones were sequenced by immunoSEQ multiplex PCR, and TCRdb holds only the in-frame ones, with some missing. The table lists under 100,000 clones, around 90% of them singletons. Sequencing was carried out using peripheral blood. These receptor sequences come from a man in his fifties or sixties with COVID-19, enrolled during active disease.

This clone was detected only once. Because the CDR3 is missing its conserved closing phenylalanine or tryptophan, this is likely a read error. The DNA is omitted, as the CDR3 cannot be located on it reliably, and the CDR3 follows TCRdb's listing. J is TRBJ2-7 and V is TRBV23-1; no check of the table's D call, TRBD1, against the DNA was made. TRBV23-1 is filed as an ORF, its function uncertain. The CDR3 has 11 residues if both end residues are counted. CDR3 residues: CASSLRGPGQI.

The chain has TRBV10-3 and TRBJ1-5; a weak D match, TRBD1 (5 bases). Deletions cut 2 bases from V and 1 base from J, with 12 bases between. Germline assignment: CDR1 ENHRY and CDR2 SYGVKD. CDR3 length: 16 amino acids. Here the CDR3 reads CAISEGQGGSNQPQHF. The CDR3 DNA follows: TGTGCCATCAGTGAGGGACAAGGTGGGAGCAATCAGCCCCAGCATTTT.

The chain couples TRBV18 to TRBJ2-7; 7 positions agree with TRBD1. Per germline, CDR1 KGHSH and CDR2 LQKENI. V dropped 6 bases and J dropped 0; count of bases not matched to a gene: 5. This CDR3 has 14 residues. This CDR3 reads CASSGTVISYEQYF. The CDR3 DNA is TGTGCCAGCTCCGGGACAGTCATCTCCTACGAGCAGTACTTC. Full variable domain (remainder filled in from reference TRBV18 and TRBJ2-7): NAGVMQNPRHLVRRRGQEARLRCSPMKGHSHVYWYRQLPEEGLKFMVYLQKENIIDESGMPKERFSAEFPKEGPSILRIQQVVRGDSAAYFCASSGTVISYEQYFGPGTRLTVT.

This chain uses TRBV29-1 with TRBJ2-5, with 8 bases matching TRBD1. The germline V gene encodes CDR1 SQVTM and CDR2 ANQGSEA. The CDR3 runs 13 residues. J gave up 5 bases and V 4 bases, and 6 bases lay outside the gene matches. DNA of the CDR3: TGCAGCGTTGGCGGACAGGGTGGGGAGACCCAGTACTTC. Translating it yields CSVGGQGGETQYF.

V usage is TRBV27 and J usage is TRBJ1-2; tentative D call: TRBD1 (6 bases). There are 13 residues in the CDR3. With 5 bases removed from V and 2 bases from J, the gap between germline ends came to 9 bases. Germline CDR1 and CDR2: MNHEY and SMNVEV (reference sequence). The CDR3 DNA sequence: TGTGCCAGCAGTCCCCAGGGGAACTATGGCTACACCTTC. Translating it yields CASSPQGNYGYTF.

The rearrangement links TRBV7-8 to TRBJ1-5; 7 bases are a match to TRBD1. The germline CDR1 and CDR2 sequences are SGHVS and FQNEAQ. The ends lost 4 bases at V and 2 bases at J; junction bases unmatched: 11. This CDR3 is built from 17 residues. The CDR3 sequence: CASSSYETGSRNQPQHF. The DNA of the CDR3 is TGTGCCAGCAGCTCTTACGAGACAGGGTCCCGCAATCAGCCCCAGCATTTT. The complete variable domain, with remaining parts taken from reference TRBV7-8 and TRBJ1-5, reads GAGVSQSPRYKVAKRGQDVALRCDPISGHVSLFWYQQALGQGPEFLTYFQNEAQLDKSGLPSDRFFAERPEGSVSTLKIQRTQQEDSAVYLCASSSYETGSRNQPQHFGDGTRLSIL.

Within the sample, this clone is medium-sized (0.01 to 0.1%). The V call is TRBV7-3, the J call TRBJ2-7, with 8 bases matching TRBD1. After removal of 4 bases from V and 2 bases from J, the junction contained 10 bases not matched to a gene. Germline V gene data show CDR1 as SGHTA and CDR2 as FQGTGA. The CDR3 spans 16 residues. The CDR3 here is CASSYLGDRGPYEQYF. The CDR3 DNA is TGTGCCAGCAGCTATTTAGGAGACAGGGGACCCTACGAGCAGTACTTC.

This clone was detected only once. This chain uses TRBV5-1 with TRBJ1-5; D not certain. The germline gives CDR1 SGHRS, CDR2 YFSETQ. The CDR3 spans 15 residues. Trimming cost V 3 bases and J 0 bases, with 10 bases left between them. CDR3 DNA sequence: TGCGCCAGCAGCTCGCCCCCGGTTAGCAATCAGCCCCAGCATTTT. Protein product: CASSSPPVSNQPQHF. The complete variable domain, with remaining parts taken from reference TRBV5-1 and TRBJ1-5, reads KAGVTQTPRYLIKTRGQQVTLSCSPISGHRSVSWYQQTPGQGLQFLFEYFSETQRNKGNFPGRFSGRQFSNSRSEMNVSTLELGDSALYLCASSSPPVSNQPQHFGDGTRLSIL.

The J gene is TRBJ1-5, the V gene TRBV24-1; possibly TRBD1 for D (5 bases). V lost 5 bases, J lost 7 bases, and 8 bases lay in between. Germline V gene data show CDR1 as KGHDR and CDR2 as SFDVKD. This CDR3 is 12 amino acids long. The CDR3 DNA sequence: TGTGCCACCAGTGGGGGGGGGCAGCCCCAGCATTTT. Its translation: CATSGGGQPQHF.

The chain recombines TRBV25-1 with TRBJ1-2, with a tentative D call TRBD1 (5 bases). V shed 3 bases and J shed 8 bases, with 19 bases lying between them. CDR1 and CDR2 from the germline V gene are MGHDK and SYGVNS. This CDR3 has 15 amino acids. CDR3 residues: CASSESGTLTRGYTF. The CDR3 region has the DNA TGTGCCAGCAGTGAGTCCGGGACTCTAACGCGGGGCTACACCTTC.

This clone showed up just once. This chain uses TRBV6-5 with TRBJ2-1, with D tentatively TRBD2 (6 bases). This CDR3 is built from 13 residues. V dropped 6 bases and J dropped 8 bases, with 14 bases sitting between them. From germline, CDR1 is MNHEY and CDR2 SVGAGI. CDR3 amino acids: CASSRAGKDEQFF. CDR3 nucleotide sequence: TGTGCCAGCAGCCGCGCGGGGAAGGATGAGCAGTTCTTC.

This clone is a singleton in its sample. V gene TRBV29-1 combines with J gene TRBJ2-5; weak D call: TRBD1 (5 bases). Germline V gene sequence: CDR1 SQVTM, CDR2 ANQGSEA. The CDR3 sequence is 13 residues long. V was clipped by 4 bases and J by 5 bases, with 14 bases between them. As DNA, the CDR3 is TGCAGCGTTGTCGACAGCCCTCAGGAGACCCAGTACTTC. This encodes CSVVDSPQETQYF.

The chain couples TRBV4-1 to TRBJ1-6, with D uncertain. This CDR3 region has 17 residues. In germline, CDR1 is MGHRA, CDR2 YSYEKL. Trimming removed 1 base from V and 0 bases from J, with 10 bases in between. The CDR3 DNA sequence: TGCGCCAGCAGCCAAGGAACCGGTAGCTCCTATAATTCACCCCTCCACTTT. This gives the protein CASSQGTGSSYNSPLHF.

V gene TRBV19 combines with J gene TRBJ2-1; 12 bases are a match to TRBD2. CDR1 is LNHDA and CDR2 is SQIVND in the germline V gene (reference sequence). After removal of 6 bases from V and 13 bases from J, the junction contained 7 bases not matched to a gene. The CDR3 runs 13 residues. The DNA of the CDR3 is TGTGCCAGTAGCCCTGGGACTAGCGGGCGCCAGTTCTTC. Its protein product is CASSPGTSGRQFF. Based on the CDR3 plus reference TRBV19 and TRBJ2-1, the full variable domain is DGGITQSPKYLFRKEGQNVTLSCEQNLNHDAMYWYRQDPGQGLRLIYYSQIVNDFQKGDIAEGYSVSREKKESFPLTVTSAQKNPTAFYLCASSPGTSGRQFFGPGTRLTVL.

The rearrangement links TRBV7-9 to TRBJ2-7; D might be TRBD2 (5 bases). Per germline, CDR1 SEHNR and CDR2 FQNEAQ (reference sequence). V was clipped by 5 bases and J by 1 base, with 6 bases between them. The CDR3 extends over 12 amino acids. The CDR3 loop is CASSRTSYEQYF. CDR3 bases: TGTGCCAGCAGCAGGACTTCCTACGAGCAGTACTTC.

The chain links TRBV24-1 to TRBJ1-2; a weak D match, TRBD1 (5 bases). The CDR3 is made up of 14 amino acids. Germline loops: CDR1 KGHDR, CDR2 SFDVKD. V gave up 8 bases and J gave up 2 bases, with 14 bases separating them. CDR3 nucleotides: TGTGCCACCACCCCGGGAGCAGGGAACTATGGCTACACCTTC. This sequence encodes CATTPGAGNYGYTF.

As DNA, the CDR3 is TGTGCCAGTAGTATAGGGAGGGCAGATAAAGCTTTCTTT. Residues: CASSIGRADKAFF. The rearrangement uses TRBV19 and TRBJ1-1, with D unclear. CDR1 is LNHDA, CDR2 SQIVND, per germline (reference sequence). CDR3 length: 13 residues. V was clipped by 1 base and J by 9 bases, with 12 bases between them.

The J gene is TRBJ1-2, the V gene TRBV2, with 7 bases identical to TRBD1. The germline V gene has CDR1 SNHLY and CDR2 FYNNEI. The CDR3 spans 15 residues. V shed 1 base, J shed 8 bases, and the junction held 10 bases outside the gene matches. In DNA, the CDR3 is TGTGCCAGCAGTGAAGTCCCCGACAGGGTCGGAGGCTACACCTTC. It translates to CASSEVPDRVGGYTF.

This chain uses TRBV5-4 with TRBJ2-2; tentative D call: TRBD2 (6 bases). V shed 3 bases and J shed 3 bases, with 12 bases lying between them. The CDR3 sequence is 15 residues long. Germline V gene lookup returns CDR1 SGHNT and CDR2 YYREEE (reference sequence). CDR3 loop: CASSSGRSDTGELFF. CDR3 DNA sequence: TGTGCCAGCAGCTCAGGGAGGTCGGACACCGGGGAGCTGTTTTTT.

The chain uses TRBV5-1 and TRBJ2-7, with a possible D match to TRBD1 (5 bases). The CDR3 runs 15 residues. Germline V gives CDR1 SGHRS, CDR2 YFSETQ. Trimming left V 0 bases short and J 3 bases short, with 13 bases between. CDR3 region: CASSLEGRVVYEQYF. The DNA for the CDR3 is TGCGCCAGCAGCTTGGAGGGCAGGGTGGTCTACGAGCAGTACTTC.

This clone was seen once. The chain joins TRBV27 to TRBJ1-4, with 7 bases identical to TRBD1. There are 15 residues in the CDR3. Germline V CDR1 and CDR2: MNHEY, SMNVEV (reference sequence). J lost 8 bases, V lost 0 bases, and 6 bases had no gene match. CDR3 coding DNA: TGTGCCAGCAGTTTATCCGACAGGGTGCGGGAAAAACTGTTTTTT. It translates to CASSLSDRVREKLFF.